This T cell receptor (gamma chain) originates from a study of Vδ1+ human thymocytes. Study-level points and caveats: In the thymus, TRG and TRD repertoires looked highly polyclonal with Gaussian CDR3 lengths. Unexpected Vdelta2 sequences could cause misinterpretation of bulk repertoire data. Despite high sort purity, roughly a fifth of thymic T cell receptor delta sequences were Vdelta2.

Alphabeta T cells were depleted, then CD3+ Vdelta1+ Vdelta2- thymocytes were FACS-sorted. Between roughly 98% and 99.6% of sorted thymocytes were Vdelta1+. This CDR3 is built from 13 residues. After removal of 0 bases from V and 7 bases from J, the junction contained 6 bases not matched to a gene. From germline, CDR1 is VINAFY and CDR2 YDVSNSKD. Sequences come from RNA converted to cDNA by reverse transcription. CDR3 amplicons came from multiplex PCR with pooled V-gene forward and constant-region reverse primers. TCRdb reanalysed the multiplex PCR reads via CATT. The sample contains 36,000 or so gamma-chain clones, 20% to 25% of which appear only once. This clone was detected a few times. Its target is not known. A single base separates this from a much larger clone, so it may be a read error.

The chain carries TRGV5 and TRGJ1 or TRGJ2. The material sequenced was Vdelta1+ gamma-delta thymocytes from the thymus. Subset meaning: FACS-sorted CD3+ TCRalphabeta- TCRVdelta1+ TCRVdelta2- thymocytes. The TCR comes from a girl in the first two years of life who had congenital heart surgery. In nucleotides, the CDR3 is TGTGCCACCTGGGACAGGCCAGAGTATAAGAAACTCTTT. This sequence encodes CATWDRPEYKKLF.